This T cell receptor (beta chain) emerged from a study of T cells after yellow fever vaccination. This clonotype was seen a handful of times. TCRdb reprocessed the 5' RACE reads with MiXCR, giving one entry per CDR3 protein. Found here are around 550,000 distinct CDR3 sequences, about 19% of them singletons; the top ten hold 13% to 15%. V was clipped by 6 bases and J by 8 bases, with 11 bases between them. CDR3 length equals 12 residues. Source: PBMCs, taken 15 days after the yellow fever booster vaccination. The genes are TRBV12-3 or TRBV12-4 and TRBJ2-1; D uncertain. This sequence was found in a man aged 25-45 years who received the YFV17D yellow fever vaccine. CDR3 residues: CASRKLVDEQFF. Written as DNA, the CDR3 is TGTGCCAGCAGAAAGCTAGTCGATGAGCAGTTCTTC.